Listed below are T cell receptor beta chains from one sample, sequenced in a study of yellow fever vaccine responses in identical twins. TCRdb ran MiXCR on the RT-PCR reads and lists one entry per CDR3 protein. The sample includes about 16,000 distinct CDR3 sequences, about four fifths seen only once; the top ten take around 1.8%. The sample was T cells from blood (PBMCs), unsorted or a sorted subset (not recorded which), taken before or after yellow fever vaccination (not recorded which). These TCRs come from a woman younger than 35 who received the yellow fever vaccine. Both conserved end residues are part of each CDR3. A D gene is named only where the DNA matches it firmly. Clone size is given for some rows only: seen once, a few or many times, or a class if the clone is expanded.

clone_size,d_call,j_call,v_call,cdr3_nt,cdr3_aa
.,.,TRBJ2-2,TRBV6-1,TGTGCCAGCAGTGCGGAACAGGGGAACACCGGGGAGCTGTTTTTT,CASSAEQGNTGELFF
.,.,TRBJ1-2,TRBV29-1,TGCAGCGTTGAAAAGGCCAGGGAGGATGGCTACACCTTC,CSVEKAREDGYTF
.,.,TRBJ2-2,TRBV18,TGTGCCAGCTCACCACCAGACAAAGGACCTAACACCGGGGAGCTGTTTTTT,CASSPPDKGPNTGELFF
.,.,TRBJ1-3,TRBV4-3,TGCGCCAGCAGCCAAGCGGACCTCTCTGGAAACACCATATATTTT,CASSQADLSGNTIYF
.,.,TRBJ1-1,TRBV20-1,TGCAGTGCTAGAGTCCCAGCGGGGACTGAAGCTTTCTTT,CSARVPAGTEAFF
.,.,TRBJ1-5,TRBV15,TGTGCCACCAGCAGAAATACAGGGACTCAGCCCCAGCATTTT,CATSRNTGTQPQHF
.,TRBD2,TRBJ2-1,TRBV20-1,TGCAGCTTGCGGGAGGGCCTTAGGAATGAGCAGTTCTTC,CSLREGLRNEQFF
.,TRBD2,TRBJ2-5,TRBV20-1,TGCAGTGCTGGACTAGCGGAAAGGGGAGAGACCCAGTACTTC,CSAGLAERGETQYF
.,.,TRBJ2-1,TRBV20-1,TGCAGTGCTAGACTAGCTAATGAGCAGTTCTTC,CSARLANEQFF
once,.,TRBJ2-7,TRBV29-1,TGCAGCGTTAAGGACGGATACTACGAGCAGTACTTC,CSVKDGYYEQYF
.,.,TRBJ2-7,TRBV7-2,TGTGCCAGCAGTCCCGTTGTGTTCGACGAGCAGTACTTC,CASSPVVFDEQYF
once,.,TRBJ2-1,TRBV4-3,TGCGCCAGCAGCCAAGTTCTCGCGGGCTTCTCCTACAATGAGCAGTTCTTC,CASSQVLAGFSYNEQFF
.,TRBD2,TRBJ2-2,TRBV18,TGTGCCAGCTCACCGCGGGGGATGAACACCGGGGAGCTGTTTTTT,CASSPRGMNTGELFF
.,.,TRBJ2-7,TRBV29-1,TGCAGCGTTGAAGATCTGGCGGGCTACGAGCAGTACTTC,CSVEDLAGYEQYF
.,.,TRBJ2-7,TRBV23-1,TGCGCCAGCACCAAAAGGAGGAGCTCCTACGAGCAGTACTTC,CASTKRRSSYEQYF
.,.,TRBJ1-1,TRBV6-1,TGTGCCAGCAGACAGGGCCGGGCGAACACTGAAGCTTTCTTT,CASRQGRANTEAFF
few,TRBD1,TRBJ2-7,TRBV11-1,TGTGCCAGCAGCCACGGACAGGGACCCTACGAGCAGTACTTC,CASSHGQGPYEQYF
.,TRBD2,TRBJ2-3,TRBV19,TGTGCCAGTAGTATTGAACTAGCGGGGGCGACCACAGATACGCAGTATTTT,CASSIELAGATTDTQYF
.,TRBD2,TRBJ2-1,TRBV24-1,TGTGCCACCAGTGACCCCGGGACTAGCTACAATGAGCAGTTCTTC,CATSDPGTSYNEQFF
.,TRBD2,TRBJ2-1,TRBV4-1,TGCGCCAGCAGCCACCCCAGCGGGAGAAGCAATGAGCAGTTCTTC,CASSHPSGRSNEQFF
.,TRBD2,TRBJ2-1,TRBV19,TGTGCCAGTAGTACTTTTGGCGGGAGTTCCAATGAGCAGTTCTTC,CASSTFGGSSNEQFF
.,.,TRBJ2-7,TRBV13,TGTGCCAGCAGCATTAGGCAGTCAACCTACGAGCAGTACTTC,CASSIRQSTYEQYF
few,.,TRBJ1-1,TRBV6-4,TGTGCCAGCAGTGCCTGGAACACTGAAGCTTTCTTT,CASSAWNTEAFF
.,TRBD1,TRBJ2-7,TRBV29-1,TGCAGCGCGGGACAGGGAGCCTACGAGCAGTACTTC,CSAGQGAYEQYF
.,.,TRBJ2-5,TRBV9,TGTGCCAGCAGCGTCGTGTCGGGTGAGACCCAGTACTTC,CASSVVSGETQYF
.,TRBD1,TRBJ1-4,TRBV27,TGTGCCAGCGGCGGACAGGGGGCAACTAATGAAAAACTGTTTTTT,CASGGQGATNEKLFF
.,.,TRBJ2-7,TRBV5-4,TGTGCCAGCAGCTCCGACAGAACCTACGAGCAGTACTTC,CASSSDRTYEQYF
.,.,TRBJ2-3,TRBV11-2,TGTGCCAGCAGCTACACAGATACGCAGTATTTT,CASSYTDTQYF
.,.,TRBJ2-3,TRBV20-1,TGCAGTGCGGAGGAGGGAAGCACAGATACGCAGTATTTT,CSAEEGSTDTQYF
.,TRBD2,TRBJ2-1,TRBV2,TGTGCCAGCAGTAAGACTAGCATCGGCTACAATGAGCAGTTCTTC,CASSKTSIGYNEQFF
.,.,TRBJ2-7,TRBV29-1,TGCAGCGTTCGAAGACTAGAAACATCCTACGAGCAGTACTTC,CSVRRLETSYEQYF
.,.,TRBJ1-4,TRBV10-3,TGTGCCATCAGTGAGCACGGACCTGCAACTAATGAAAAACTGTTTTTT,CAISEHGPATNEKLFF
once,.,TRBJ2-1,TRBV13,TGTGCCAGCAGCCCTATTACGGCACTCTACAATGAGCAGTTCTTC,CASSPITALYNEQFF
once,.,TRBJ2-3,TRBV5-1,TGCGCCAGCGGCTTGTCGGGATATCAAGCAGATACGCAGTATTTT,CASGLSGYQADTQYF
.,.,TRBJ2-5,TRBV14,TGTGCCAGCAGCCAGAGGCAGATCCAAGAGACCCAGTACTTC,CASSQRQIQETQYF
.,TRBD1,TRBJ1-4,TRBV20-1,TGCAGTGCTCCAGGAGGGGGCTGGGGCGAAAAACTGTTTTTT,CSAPGGGWGEKLFF
.,TRBD2,TRBJ2-7,TRBV5-1,TGCGCCAGCAGCTTGGCCCCGGGAGGAACCTACGAGCAGTACTTC,CASSLAPGGTYEQYF
.,.,TRBJ2-5,TRBV9,TGTGCCAGCAGCGTAGCCGCGAAGACCCAGTACTTC,CASSVAAKTQYF
.,.,TRBJ2-3,TRBV29-1,TGCAGCGCCCCAGCATTCCGGGACACCGGCACAGATACGCAGTATTTT,CSAPAFRDTGTDTQYF
.,.,TRBJ2-3,TRBV7-9,TGTGCCAGCAGCTTAGTGATGACAGGAGGATATGAGTATTTT,CASSLVMTGGYEYF
few,TRBD2,TRBJ2-3,TRBV11-1,TGTGCCAGCAGCACCGGGACTAGCGGGACAGATACGCAGTATTTT,CASSTGTSGTDTQYF
.,.,TRBJ2-7,TRBV18,TGTGCCAGCTTGGCCGGGGCCGGATACGAGCAGTACTTC,CASLAGAGYEQYF